One sample yielded the 16 T cell receptor beta chains listed below, sequenced in a study of immune evolution from preneoplasia to lung adenocarcinoma. TCRdb's copy holds only in-frame clones and misses some; the assay was immunoSEQ multiplex PCR. The sample has some 4,500 clones, roughly 80% seen once. Sample: FFPE minimally invasive lung adenocarcinoma tissue. The receptor set was obtained from a person aged 60 to 80 with lung adenocarcinoma.

This clone was seen a few times. CDR3 sequence: CASGFSGSTEAFF. For the CDR3, the DNA is TGTGCTAGTGGTTTCTCTGGGTCCACTGAAGCTTTCTTT. The chain carries TRBV12-5 and TRBJ1-1; unclear D gene. CDR1 LGHNT and CDR2 FRNRAP come from the germline V gene. The V and J ends lost 3 bases and 4 bases respectively, with 9 bases between them. The CDR3 loop spans 13 amino acids. Full variable domain (remainder filled in from reference TRBV12-5 and TRBJ1-1): DARVTQTPRHKVTEMGQEVTMRCQPILGHNTVFWYRQTMMQGLELLAYFRNRAPLDDSGMPKDRFSAEMPDATLATLKIQPSEPRDSAVYFCASGFSGSTEAFFGQGTRLTVV.

The chain's CDR3 is CASSVVMGTGELFF. In nucleotides, the CDR3 is TGTGCCAGCAGCGTAGTGATGGGTACCGGGGAGCTGTTTTTT. The chain is built from TRBV9 and TRBJ2-2, with unresolved D. The CDR3 loop spans 14 amino acids. Germline-derived CDR1 and CDR2 are SGDLS and YYNGEE. V lost 0 bases and J 5 bases, leaving 8 bases between the germline ends.

This clone was seen more than once but under ten times. The J gene is TRBJ2-5, the V gene TRBV5-4; 14 nucleotides line up with TRBD2. Trimming cost V 0 bases and J 2 bases; bases outside gene matches: 6. Germline CDR1 reads SGHNT; CDR2 reads YYREEE (reference sequence). The CDR3 is 18 residues long. The CDR3 region is CASSLGGTSGRTQETQYF. The CDR3, as DNA: TGTGCCAGCAGCTTGGGAGGGACTAGCGGGAGAACACAAGAGACCCAGTACTTC. Combining the CDR3 with reference TRBV5-4 and TRBJ2-5 gives the whole variable domain ETGVTQSPTHLIKTRGQQVTLRCSSQSGHNTVSWYQQALGQGPQFIFQYYREEENGRGNFPPRFSGLQFPNYSSELNVNALELDDSALYLCASSLGGTSGRTQETQYFGPGTRLLVL.

V and J are TRBV2 and TRBJ2-5; 7 bases fit TRBD2. Losses at the gene ends were 3 bases for V and 3 bases for J; bases not matched to a gene: 10. The V gene's germline CDR1 is SNHLY and CDR2 FYNNEI. The CDR3 length is 16 residues. The CDR3 reads CASSDPDGEGEETQYF. The DNA for the CDR3 is TGTGCCAGCAGTGACCCCGATGGGGAGGGAGAAGAGACCCAGTACTTC.

This clone was seen a handful of times. The chain recombines TRBV19 with TRBJ1-2; D gene unclear. CDR1 LNHDA and CDR2 SQIVND come from the germline V gene (reference sequence). The CDR3 loop spans 13 amino acids. Trimming removed 0 bases from V and 8 bases from J, with 10 bases in between. The CDR3 spells CASSIDGLMGYTF. CDR3 DNA: TGTGCCAGTAGTATAGACGGACTGATGGGCTACACCTTC.

V usage is TRBV19 and J usage is TRBJ1-5; no firm D call. The CDR3 spans 14 residues. The germline V gene encodes CDR1 LNHDA and CDR2 SQIVND (reference sequence). V lost 3 bases and J lost 3, with 9 bases in between. CDR3 in DNA: TGTGCCAGTAGTATCTGGGGTCCCAATCAGCCCCAGCATTTT. This encodes CASSIWGPNQPQHF.

The chain couples TRBV5-1 to TRBJ2-3; D is ambiguous. The germline gives CDR1 SGHRS, CDR2 YFSETQ. Trimming cost V 0 bases and J 5 bases, with 16 bases left between them. The CDR3 is 16 residues long. CDR3 in DNA: TGCGCCAGCAGCTTGGACGGTGCCCCCCCGGGAGATACGCAGTATTTT. Its translation is CASSLDGAPPGDTQYF.

The genes are TRBV7-9 and TRBJ2-7; D unresolved. The CDR3 runs 14 residues. V lost 1 base and J lost 8, with 15 bases in between. CDR1 and CDR2 (germline): SEHNR, FQNEAQ (reference sequence). The CDR3, as DNA: TGTGCCAGCAGCTTAGTAGAAGTTTCTGGCAAGCAGTACTTC. Its translation: CASSLVEVSGKQYF.

The rearrangement links TRBV29-1 to TRBJ2-1; the D is unclear. The CDR3 is made up of 12 amino acids. Trimming took off 7 bases at V and 3 bases at J, with 10 bases between the two ends. Germline V lookup: CDR1 SQVTM, CDR2 ANQGSEA. In nucleotides, the CDR3 is TGCAGCGGGAAGGTCAGCTACAATGAGCAGTTCTTC. It translates to CSGKVSYNEQFF.

This clone was seen a handful of times. The genes are TRBV2 and TRBJ2-1; 14 bases match TRBD2. This CDR3 region has 15 residues. V gave up 5 bases and J gave up 9 bases; unmatched junction bases: 6. Looked up from germline, CDR1 is SNHLY and CDR2 is FYNNEI. The CDR3 DNA is TGTGCCAGCAGTCGGACTAGCGGGAGGTTCGGTGAGCAGTTCTTC. This sequence encodes CASSRTSGRFGEQFF.

This clone was seen a handful of times. The chain links TRBV27 to TRBJ2-5, with D uncertain. Germline loops: CDR1 MNHEY, CDR2 SMNVEV (reference sequence). V gave up 6 bases and J gave up 2 bases, with 16 bases separating them. The CDR3 is made up of 15 amino acids. The CDR3 loop reads CASSLNSVPQETQYF. As DNA, the CDR3 is TGTGCCAGCAGCCTAAACTCTGTGCCTCAAGAGACCCAGTACTTC.

This chain joins TRBV27 and TRBJ2-7, with TRBD2 matching 8 bases. CDR1 and CDR2 from the germline V gene are MNHEY and SMNVEV (reference sequence). CDR3 size: 13 residues. The trim removed 6 bases at V and 4 bases at J, leaving 5 bases unmatched. The CDR3: CASSLRGAYEQYF. For the CDR3, the DNA is TGTGCCAGCAGCTTGCGGGGGGCGTACGAGCAGTACTTC.

This clone was observed a single time. This chain joins TRBV18 and TRBJ2-2; D is possibly TRBD2 (5 bases). The germline V gene encodes CDR1 KGHSH and CDR2 LQKENI. Trimming removed 4 bases from V and 2 bases from J, with 8 bases in between. The length of the CDR3 is 14 residues. CDR3: CASSHRENTGELFF. The CDR3 DNA reads TGTGCCAGCTCACATCGGGAAAACACCGGGGAGCTGTTTTTT. Full variable domain (missing parts from reference TRBV18 and TRBJ2-2): NAGVMQNPRHLVRRRGQEARLRCSPMKGHSHVYWYRQLPEEGLKFMVYLQKENIIDESGMPKERFSAEFPKEGPSILRIQQVVRGDSAAYFCASSHRENTGELFFGEGSRLTVL.

This clone was seen a few times. The chain joins TRBV13 to TRBJ2-3; 10 bases line up with TRBD1. V trimming: 7 bases; J trimming: 3 bases; junction bases outside the gene matches: 7. Germline V gene data show CDR1 as PRHDT and CDR2 as FYEKMQ (reference sequence). CDR3 length equals 15 residues. The CDR3 is CASTADRGQTDTQYF. The CDR3 bases are TGTGCCAGCACCGCTGACAGGGGGCAGACAGATACGCAGTATTTT.

The rearrangement joins TRBV30 to TRBJ1-1; D unclear. The V end lost 8 bases, the J end lost 4 bases, and 17 bases lay between the germline ends. From germline, CDR1 is GTSNPN and CDR2 SVGIG (reference sequence). The CDR3 consists of 13 residues. The CDR3 coding sequence is TGTGCCCAAGGGCAGCACCGGGGCACTGAAGCTTTCTTT. Translation gives CAQGQHRGTEAFF.

This clone came up a few times. The chain employs TRBV5-6 and TRBJ2-2, with 7 bases identical to TRBD1. The CDR3 has 17 residues. Germline values: CDR1 SGHDT, CDR2 YYEEEE. With V trimmed by 4 bases and J by 0 bases, 9 bases remained unmatched. The CDR3 sequence is CASSGTLTGPNTGELFF. The CDR3 bases are TGTGCCAGCAGCGGAACGCTGACAGGGCCGAACACCGGGGAGCTGTTTTTT.